Presented here are 20 T cell receptor beta chains from one specimen sequenced in a study of blood T cell repertoires in COVID-19. Measured with immunoSEQ multiplex PCR; TCRdb has only the in-frame clones, and not every one. Of about 150,000 clones in the sample, over 80% were seen once. The sequencing sample was made of peripheral blood. The receptors here all came from a man in his fifties with active COVID-19.

The chain combines TRBV5-6 with TRBJ1-1; D not resolved. CDR1 SGHDT and CDR2 YYEEEE come from the germline V gene. The germline V and J ends were trimmed by 5 bases and 2 bases, with 7 bases remaining between them. The CDR3 has 12 residues. CDR3 in amino acids: CASSWANTEAFF. The CDR3, as DNA: TGTGCCAGCAGTTGGGCCAACACTGAAGCTTTCTTT.

In this sample, this clone turned up once. The chain carries TRBV7-2 and TRBJ1-3; TRBD1 is a possible D gene (6 bases). CDR1 and CDR2 from the germline V gene are SGHTA and FQGNSA. V was trimmed by 1 base and J by 4 bases, leaving 8 bases between them. The CDR3 has 14 amino acids. CDR3 protein: CASSLDRVGNTIYF. CDR3 DNA: TGTGCCAGCAGCTTAGACAGGGTCGGAAACACCATATATTTT.

The table lists this clone with a count of one. V and J are TRBV7-2 and TRBJ2-3; 9 nucleotides match TRBD2. V lost 5 bases, J lost 2 bases, and 8 bases stayed unmatched. CDR3 length equals 16 residues. Germline loops: CDR1 SGHTA, CDR2 FQGNSA. The CDR3 loop reads CASSQRRGGNTDTQYF. CDR3 nucleotides: TGTGCCAGCAGCCAAAGGCGGGGGGGTAACACAGATACGCAGTATTTT.

On this clone: Other nucleotide sequences from this sample produce the same CDR3. The chain employs TRBV5-4 and TRBJ1-6; 8 bases are a match to TRBD1. This CDR3 has 16 amino acids. Germline values: CDR1 SGHNT, CDR2 YYREEE (reference sequence). V gave up 2 bases and J gave up 1 base; unmatched junction bases: 2. CDR3 coding DNA: TGTGCCAGCAGCTTAGGACAGGGATCCTATAATTCACCCCTCCACTTT. This gives the protein CASSLGQGSYNSPLHF.

The chain is built from TRBV2 and TRBJ1-5, with TRBD1 matching over 7 bases. This CDR3 comprises 13 residues. Germline V lookup: CDR1 SNHLY, CDR2 FYNNEI. The V gene end was trimmed by 7 bases and the J gene end by 4 bases; junction bases not matched to a gene: 4. DNA for the CDR3: TGTGCCAGCAACGGGGACAGTAATCAGCCCCAGCATTTT. This gives the protein CASNGDSNQPQHF. The whole variable domain, filled in from reference TRBV2 and TRBJ1-5, reads EPEVTQTPSHQVTQMGQEVILRCVPISNHLYFYWYRQILGQKVEFLVSFYNNEISEKSEIFDDQFSVERPDGSNFTLKIRSTKLEDSAMYFCASNGDSNQPQHFGDGTRLSIL.

A single count supports this clone. CDR3: CASSLSGGVVGEQYF. Written as DNA, the CDR3 is TGTGCCAGCAGCTTATCGGGAGGGGTGGTCGGCGAGCAGTACTTC. The chain carries TRBV7-8 and TRBJ2-7; 8 bases agree with TRBD2. Germline lookup yields CDR1 SGHVS and CDR2 FQNEAQ. This CDR3 has 15 amino acids. J gave up 6 bases and V 2 bases, and 9 bases lay outside the gene matches.

V usage is TRBV15 and J usage is TRBJ1-5, with D hard to call. Germline V gene sequence: CDR1 LNHNV, CDR2 YYDKDF (reference sequence). The CDR3 is 13 residues long. V dropped 2 bases and J dropped 9 bases, with 11 bases sitting between them. The CDR3 region is CATSRPSEGPQHF. The DNA of the CDR3 is TGTGCCACCAGCAGACCTAGCGAGGGGCCCCAGCATTTT.

Here the CDR3 DNA reads TGTGCCAGCAGGGTAGCGGGGGGATCAGATACGCAGTATTTT. It specifies CASRVAGGSDTQYF. This chain uses TRBV7-9 with TRBJ2-3, with TRBD2 matching 10 bases. There are 14 residues in the CDR3. CDR1 is SEHNR and CDR2 is FQNEAQ in the germline V gene (reference sequence). V shed 6 bases, J shed 4 bases, and the junction held 4 bases outside the gene matches.

The rearrangement joins TRBV7-9 to TRBJ2-3; TRBD2 agrees at 7 bases. Losses at the gene ends were 5 bases for V and 4 bases for J; bases not matched to a gene: 3. The germline gives CDR1 SEHNR, CDR2 FQNEAQ (reference sequence). The CDR3 contains 13 residues. The CDR3 sequence: CASSLGGSDTQYF. The CDR3 coding sequence is TGTGCCAGCAGCCTCGGGGGGTCAGATACGCAGTATTTT.

This rearrangement joins TRBV7-2 to TRBJ2-3; 9 positions agree with TRBD2. The CDR3 runs to 15 residues. CDR1 is SGHTA, CDR2 FQGNSA, per germline. V gave up 4 bases and J gave up 4 bases; unmatched junction bases: 6. DNA of the CDR3: TGTGCCAGCAGCTACGGCGGGGGGGCGTCAGATACGCAGTATTTT. It specifies CASSYGGGASDTQYF.

The chain joins TRBV14 to TRBJ2-3, with a weak D call TRBD1 (6 bases). Germline V gene sequence: CDR1 SGHDN, CDR2 FVKESK. Trimming took 0 bases from V and 4 from J, leaving 11 bases between them. CDR3 length equals 15 residues. CDR3 nucleotides: TGTGCCAGCAGCCAAGACAGGGGTGCCGCAGATACGCAGTATTTT. Protein product: CASSQDRGAADTQYF.

The genes are TRBV4-1 and TRBJ2-3, with TRBD2 matching 8 bases. Germline values: CDR1 MGHRA, CDR2 YSYEKL. Germline trimming cut 0 bases from V and 2 bases from J; bases unmatched to any gene: 10. The CDR3 is 18 residues long. The CDR3 region has the DNA TGCGCCAGCAGCCAAGATATAACTAGCGGCCCCCACACAGATACGCAGTATTTT. It codes for CASSQDITSGPHTDTQYF.

This chain links TRBV4-1 with TRBJ2-1; 8 bases match TRBD2. CDR1 is MGHRA and CDR2 is YSYEKL in the germline V gene. After removal of 1 base from V and 8 bases from J, the junction contained 4 bases not matched to a gene. This CDR3 has 14 residues. The CDR3 loop reads CASSQVSGGDEQFF. Here the CDR3 DNA reads TGCGCCAGCAGCCAAGTGAGCGGGGGCGATGAGCAGTTCTTC.

The chain carries TRBV7-2 and TRBJ2-1, with 12 bases that match TRBD2. This CDR3 has 13 residues. Germline V gene lookup returns CDR1 SGHTA and CDR2 FQGNSA. V lost 4 bases and J lost 11; bases outside the gene matches: 3. The chain's CDR3 is CASSSLAGGQQFF. DNA for the CDR3: TGTGCCAGCAGCTCGCTAGCGGGGGGGCAGCAGTTCTTC.

V is TRBV5-1 and J is TRBJ2-2; a possible D gene is TRBD2 (5 bases). The length of the CDR3 is 14 residues. The V end lost 0 bases, the J end lost 8 bases, and 11 bases lay between the germline ends. Germline CDR1 and CDR2: SGHRS and YFSETQ. This CDR3 is CASSLVRTGGELFF. The CDR3 DNA sequence: TGCGCCAGCAGCTTGGTGCGGACGGGGGGGGAGCTGTTTTTT.

The V gene is TRBV5-8, the J gene TRBJ1-6, with a possible D match to TRBD1 (6 bases). This CDR3 is 14 amino acids long. Germline CDR1 is SGHTS and CDR2 is YDEGEE. Trimming took off 4 bases at V and 9 bases at J, with 14 bases between the two ends. The DNA for the CDR3 is TGTGCCAGCAGCCTCGAGACAGGCAGTTCACCCCTCCACTTT. It yields the protein CASSLETGSSPLHF.

This rearrangement joins TRBV3-1 (or the pseudogene TRBV3-2) to TRBJ2-7; a weak D match, TRBD2 (6 bases). Trimming removed 0 bases from V and 2 bases from J, with 11 bases in between. The CDR3 length is 15 residues. Germline CDR1 reads LGHDT; CDR2 reads YNNKEL (reference sequence). CDR3 DNA sequence: TGTGCCAGCAGCCAAGATCATTCGGGGGCCTACGAGCAGTACTTC. Its translation: CASSQDHSGAYEQYF.

This clone has only one observation. The V call is TRBV19, the J call TRBJ2-3, with 15 bases fitting TRBD2. CDR1 LNHDA and CDR2 SQIVND come from the germline V gene (reference sequence). V gave up 5 bases and J gave up 0 bases; unmatched junction bases: 6. The CDR3 contains 18 residues. CDR3 nucleotide sequence: TGTGCCAGTAGTTGGACTAGCGGGGGGGTCGAGAGCACAGATACGCAGTATTTT. This codes for CASSWTSGGVESTDTQYF.

The rearrangement joins TRBV12-3 or TRBV12-4 to TRBJ2-5, with D tentatively TRBD1 (6 bases). The V gene lost 6 bases and the J gene lost 5 bases, with 13 bases spanning the gap. This CDR3 is 13 amino acids long. DNA for the CDR3: TGTGCCAGCAGATATCAGGGGATCGAGACCCAGTACTTC. This codes for CASRYQGIETQYF.

This clone was counted a single time. This rearrangement joins TRBV15 to TRBJ1-2, with D uncertain. The V end lost 1 base, the J end lost 3 bases, and 21 bases lay between the germline ends. The germline CDR1 and CDR2 sequences are LNHNV and YYDKDF (reference sequence). CDR3 length: 18 residues. DNA of the CDR3: TGTGCCACCAGCAGAGTCATTGAGTTTCTTGCGATCGACTATGGCTACACCTTC. As protein: CATSRVIEFLAIDYGYTF.